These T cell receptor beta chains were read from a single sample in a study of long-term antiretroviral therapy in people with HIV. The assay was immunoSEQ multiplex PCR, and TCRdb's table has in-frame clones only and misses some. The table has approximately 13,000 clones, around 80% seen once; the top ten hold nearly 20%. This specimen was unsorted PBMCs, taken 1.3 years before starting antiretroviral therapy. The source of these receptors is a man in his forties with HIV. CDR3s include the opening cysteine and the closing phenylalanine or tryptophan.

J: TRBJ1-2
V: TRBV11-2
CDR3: CASSSPPGRNTNYGYTF

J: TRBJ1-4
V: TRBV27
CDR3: CASSFGGYEKLFF

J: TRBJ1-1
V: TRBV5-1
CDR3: CASSLKEGAFAFF

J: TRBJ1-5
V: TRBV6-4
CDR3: CASSLGRDQPQHF

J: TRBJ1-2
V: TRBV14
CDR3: CASSRQPYGYTF

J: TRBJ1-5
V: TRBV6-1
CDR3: CASSPTGNQPQHF

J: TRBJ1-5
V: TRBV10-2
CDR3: CASSSNSNQPQHF

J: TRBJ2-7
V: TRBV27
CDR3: CASSLSGGGSYEQYF

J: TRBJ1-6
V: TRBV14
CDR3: CASSQQTVINSPLHF

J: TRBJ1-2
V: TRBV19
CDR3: CASSPWGTAGNYGYTF

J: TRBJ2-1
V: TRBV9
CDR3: CASSQGSNEQFF

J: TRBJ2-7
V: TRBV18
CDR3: CASSQTGVRGEQYF

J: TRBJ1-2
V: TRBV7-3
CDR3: CASSPGQEDGYTF

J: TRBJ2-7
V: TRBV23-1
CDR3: CASSQSHSYEQYF

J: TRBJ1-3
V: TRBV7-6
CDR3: CASSLVVAVGSGNTIYF

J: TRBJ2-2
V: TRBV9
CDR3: CASSVAGSNTGELFF

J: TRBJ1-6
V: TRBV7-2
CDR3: CASSVRGGSPLHF

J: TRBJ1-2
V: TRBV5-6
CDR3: CASSYPGQGARGYTF

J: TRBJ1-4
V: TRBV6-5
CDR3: CASSYDPVNEKLFF

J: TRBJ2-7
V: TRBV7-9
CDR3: CASSLAGFEQYF

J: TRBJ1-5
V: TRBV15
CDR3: CATSRQGTGQPQHF

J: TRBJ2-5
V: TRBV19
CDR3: CASSIADSQETQYF

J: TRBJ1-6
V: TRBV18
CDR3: CASSPSGQGASSPLHF

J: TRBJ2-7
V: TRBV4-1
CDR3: CASSHPGQGSYEQYF

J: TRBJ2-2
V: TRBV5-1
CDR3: CASKTGTAGELFF

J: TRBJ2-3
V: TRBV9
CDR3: CASSTQGMFSTDTQYF

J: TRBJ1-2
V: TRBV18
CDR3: CASSPQASIWGYTF

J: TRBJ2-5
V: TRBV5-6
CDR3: CASSLGPESWYQETQYF

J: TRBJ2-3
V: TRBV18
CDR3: CASSRADTQYF

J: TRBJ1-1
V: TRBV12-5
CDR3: CASGWRGPTGGTEAFF

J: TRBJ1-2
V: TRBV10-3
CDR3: CATTEDGVASYTF

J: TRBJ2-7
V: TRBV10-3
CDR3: CAISEVEAAREQYF

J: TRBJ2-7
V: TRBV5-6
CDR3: CASSLEGIDYEQYF

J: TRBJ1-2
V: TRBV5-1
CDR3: CASSLAGQGASYGYTF

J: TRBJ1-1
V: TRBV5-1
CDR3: CASSLGQTPTEAFF

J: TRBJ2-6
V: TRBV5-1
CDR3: CASSSGPRSGANVLTF

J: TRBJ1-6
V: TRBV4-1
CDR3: CASSQVPDSPLHF

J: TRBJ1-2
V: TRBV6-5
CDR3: CASSRGGGGYTF

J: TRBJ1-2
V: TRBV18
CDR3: CASSQADSNYGYTF

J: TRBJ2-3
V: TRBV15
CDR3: CATSRGGTLGDTQYF

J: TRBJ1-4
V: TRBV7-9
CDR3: CASQSGVGIREKLFF

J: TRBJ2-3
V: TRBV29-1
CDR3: CSVALTSDFTDTQYF

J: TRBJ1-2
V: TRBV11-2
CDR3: CASRPSGARDYGYTF

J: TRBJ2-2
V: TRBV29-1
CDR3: CSAGDRRLNTGELFF

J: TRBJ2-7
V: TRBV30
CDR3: CAWSVGGGSNEQYF

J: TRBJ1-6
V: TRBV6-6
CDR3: CASSYAGTGSPGLHF

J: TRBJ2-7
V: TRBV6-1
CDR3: CASSEAGRLTYEQYF

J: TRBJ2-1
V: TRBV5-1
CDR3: CASTDTGGVNEQFF

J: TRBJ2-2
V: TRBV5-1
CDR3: CASSLYAGTGTTGELFF

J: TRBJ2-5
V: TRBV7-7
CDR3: CASSLAQGGETQYF

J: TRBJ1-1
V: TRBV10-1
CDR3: CASSAKQGNTEAFF

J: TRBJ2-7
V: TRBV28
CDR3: CAAGAPGVYYEQYF

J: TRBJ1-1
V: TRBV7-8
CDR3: CASSPQEANTEAFF

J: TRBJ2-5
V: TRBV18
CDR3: CASSPTSRETQYF

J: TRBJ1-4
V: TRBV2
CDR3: CASSWMATNEKLFF

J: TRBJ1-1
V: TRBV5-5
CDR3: CASSRAVIAGRKQDTEAFF

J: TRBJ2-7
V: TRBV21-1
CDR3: CASSSWGTDSYEQYF

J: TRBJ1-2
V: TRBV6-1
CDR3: CASSEARGGNYGYTF

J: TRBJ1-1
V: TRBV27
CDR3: CASSETGWDTEAFF